These T cell receptor beta chains were read from a single sample in a study of vaccination and CD4 T cells after COVID-19. The antigens of these receptors remain unknown. TCRdb itself ran the PCR reads through MiXCR, one entry per CDR3 protein. The sample records about 13,000 distinct CDR3 sequences, under 55% being singletons. This sample comprised CD4+ T cells from blood, cultured in vitro, obtained after SARS-CoV-2 vaccination. The source is a human donor who had recovered from COVID-19. The CDR3 runs from the conserved cysteine through the conserved F or W. The D gene is left open where the match is weak. The size entry is marked missing in some rows and otherwise reads once, few, many or a size class.

clone_size: few
cdr3_length: 14
j_call: TRBJ2-5
d_call: -
v_call: TRBV20-1
cdr3_nt: TGCAGTGCTTATCCAGGGGGGGGACAAGAGACCCAGTACTTC
cdr3_aa: CSAYPGGGQETQYF

clone_size: few
cdr3_length: 15
j_call: TRBJ2-3
d_call: -
v_call: TRBV10-3
cdr3_nt: TGTGCCATCAGCCCGGGACTGGCCAGCACAGATACGCAGTATTTT
cdr3_aa: CAISPGLASTDTQYF

clone_size: -
cdr3_length: 15
j_call: TRBJ1-1
d_call: TRBD1
v_call: TRBV10-3
cdr3_nt: TGTGCCACCCACGGACAGGGCAATGTGGGCACTGAAGCTTTCTTT
cdr3_aa: CATHGQGNVGTEAFF

clone_size: -
cdr3_length: 14
j_call: TRBJ2-7
d_call: -
v_call: TRBV20-1
cdr3_nt: TGCAGTGCTAGAGATTACCAGGCTACCTACGAGCAGTACTTC
cdr3_aa: CSARDYQATYEQYF

clone_size: few
cdr3_length: 18
j_call: TRBJ2-1
d_call: TRBD2
v_call: TRBV20-1
cdr3_nt: TGCAGTGCTAGAGATCCCGCCGTTAGCGGGACGGGTTACAATGAGCAGTTCTTC
cdr3_aa: CSARDPAVSGTGYNEQFF

clone_size: -
cdr3_length: 14
j_call: TRBJ2-7
d_call: TRBD1
v_call: TRBV28
cdr3_nt: TGTGCCAGCAGGACCTCGGGACAGAGCTACGAGCAGTACTTC
cdr3_aa: CASRTSGQSYEQYF

clone_size: few
cdr3_length: 14
j_call: TRBJ2-7
d_call: -
v_call: TRBV12-3/TRBV12-4
cdr3_nt: TGTGCCAGCAGTTTAAGGACAGACTCCTACGAGCAGTACTTC
cdr3_aa: CASSLRTDSYEQYF

clone_size: -
cdr3_length: 15
j_call: TRBJ2-7
d_call: -
v_call: TRBV7-3
cdr3_nt: TGTGCCAGCAGCTTATTGGCGAGCCGAACCTACGAGCAGTACTTC
cdr3_aa: CASSLLASRTYEQYF

clone_size: -
cdr3_length: 13
j_call: TRBJ1-1
d_call: -
v_call: TRBV7-9
cdr3_nt: TGTGCCAGCAGCTTAATGCTGAACACTGAAGCTTTCTTT
cdr3_aa: CASSLMLNTEAFF

clone_size: few
cdr3_length: 17
j_call: TRBJ1-4
d_call: -
v_call: TRBV20-1
cdr3_nt: TGCAGTGCTAGAGATTATAAACGGGGGCCAGGGAATGAAAAACTGTTTTTT
cdr3_aa: CSARDYKRGPGNEKLFF

clone_size: -
cdr3_length: 13
j_call: TRBJ1-2
d_call: TRBD1
v_call: TRBV20-1
cdr3_nt: TGCAGTGCTAGCGACAGGGGGCGCTTTGGCTACACCTTC
cdr3_aa: CSASDRGRFGYTF

clone_size: -
cdr3_length: 14
j_call: TRBJ2-4
d_call: -
v_call: TRBV11-1
cdr3_nt: TGTGCCAGCAGCCCAAAGGGGGGGCGGAACATTCAGTACTTC
cdr3_aa: CASSPKGGRNIQYF

clone_size: few
cdr3_length: 12
j_call: TRBJ2-4
d_call: TRBD1
v_call: TRBV6-2/TRBV6-3
cdr3_nt: TGTGCCAGCGGGGACAGGGGGAACATTCAGTACTTC
cdr3_aa: CASGDRGNIQYF

clone_size: few
cdr3_length: 20
j_call: TRBJ2-2
d_call: TRBD2
v_call: TRBV7-6
cdr3_nt: TGTGCCAGCAGCTTAAGTATCGCGGCTAGCGGGAGTGTTTCGGCCGGGGAGCTGTTTTTT
cdr3_aa: CASSLSIAASGSVSAGELFF

clone_size: -
cdr3_length: 14
j_call: TRBJ2-1
d_call: TRBD2
v_call: TRBV6-4
cdr3_nt: TGTGCCAGCAGTGGACTAGCGGGAGGGAATGAGCAGTTCTTC
cdr3_aa: CASSGLAGGNEQFF